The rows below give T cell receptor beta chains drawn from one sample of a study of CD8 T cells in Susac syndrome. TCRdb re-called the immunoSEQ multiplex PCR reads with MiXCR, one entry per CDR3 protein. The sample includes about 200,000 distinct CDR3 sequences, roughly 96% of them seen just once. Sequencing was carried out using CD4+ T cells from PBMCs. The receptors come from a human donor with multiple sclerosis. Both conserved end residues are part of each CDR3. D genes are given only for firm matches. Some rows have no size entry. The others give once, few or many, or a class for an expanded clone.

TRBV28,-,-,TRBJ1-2,TGTGCCAGCAGTTGGACAGACTATGGCTACACCTTC,CASSWTDYGYTF
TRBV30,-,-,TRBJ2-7,TGTGCCTGGAGTCCAGCAGGCAGTGGTTTCCACGAGCAGTACTTC,CAWSPAGSGFHEQYF
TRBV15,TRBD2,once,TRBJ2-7,TGTGCCACCAGCAGTGACGCTAGCGGGGGAGGTGAGCAGTACTTC,CATSSDASGGGEQYF
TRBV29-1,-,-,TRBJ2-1,TGCAGCGTTGTAAGCGGACCCAGCTCCTACAATGAGCAGTTCTTC,CSVVSGPSSYNEQFF
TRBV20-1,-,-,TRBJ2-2,TGCAGTGCTCGACTCTACACCGGGGAGCTGTTTTTT,CSARLYTGELFF
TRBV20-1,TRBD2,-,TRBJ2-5,TGCAGTGCCTCTAGGGGACTAGACCTCCAAGAGACCCAGTACTTC,CSASRGLDLQETQYF
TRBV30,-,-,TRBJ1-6,TGTGCCTGGAAGTCCCCCCAGGGTTTATCTTCACCCCTCCACTTT,CAWKSPQGLSSPLHF
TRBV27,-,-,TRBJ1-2,TGTGCCAGCAGTTCCACAGGGAACGGCTACACCTTC,CASSSTGNGYTF
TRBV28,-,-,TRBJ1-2,TGTGCCAGCGCCCGGACAGCCCCCCAAGGTGGCTACACCTTC,CASARTAPQGGYTF
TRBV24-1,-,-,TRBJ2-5,TGTGCCACCAGTGATCCGCAGGAAGTTGAGGCCCAGTACTTC,CATSDPQEVEAQYF
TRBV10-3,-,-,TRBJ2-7,TGTGCCATCAGAGAAGGGGCGGCCTACGAGCAGTACTTC,CAIREGAAYEQYF
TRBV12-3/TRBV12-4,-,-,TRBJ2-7,TGTGCCAGCAGTTTGCTCCCTAGTAGAATCTACGAGCAGTACTTC,CASSLLPSRIYEQYF
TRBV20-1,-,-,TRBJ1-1,TGCAGTGCTAGAGCGACGGGAAAGAGGTGGAACACTGAAGCTTTCTTT,CSARATGKRWNTEAFF
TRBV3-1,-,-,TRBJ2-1,TGTGCCAGCGGAGGATTTAGTACCTTCTTC,CASGGFSTFF
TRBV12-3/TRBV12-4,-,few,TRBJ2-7,TGTGCCAGCAGACAGGACTACGAGCAGTACTTC,CASRQDYEQYF
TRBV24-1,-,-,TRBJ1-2,TGTGCCACCAGTGATTCTTTGGACATATCTGGCTACACCTTC,CATSDSLDISGYTF
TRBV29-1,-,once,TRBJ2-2,TGCAGCGCTCACAGGGCCGGGGAGCTGTTTTTT,CSAHRAGELFF
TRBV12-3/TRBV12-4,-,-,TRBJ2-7,TGTGCCAGCAGCCCCAGGGGGGGATCCTACGAGCAGTACTTC,CASSPRGGSYEQYF
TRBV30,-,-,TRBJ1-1,TGTGCCTGGAGTTCCCAAGGGCTGAACACTGAAGCTTTCTTT,CAWSSQGLNTEAFF
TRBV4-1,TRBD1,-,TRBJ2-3,TGCGCCAGCAGCCAAGATCAGGGGGTAGATACGCAGTATTTT,CASSQDQGVDTQYF
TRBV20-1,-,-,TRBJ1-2,TGCAGTGCTAGAGGACCCAGGGACGGGAACTATGGCTACACCTTC,CSARGPRDGNYGYTF
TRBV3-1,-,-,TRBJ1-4,TGTGCCAGCAGCCCAGGAGAAAAACTGTTTTTT,CASSPGEKLFF
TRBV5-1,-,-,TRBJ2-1,TGCGCCAGCAGCTTGTCCCTCGGTAGCTCCTACAATGAGCAGTTCTTC,CASSLSLGSSYNEQFF
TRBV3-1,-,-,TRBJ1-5,TGTGCCAGCAGCCAAGGGTGGGGTGGAGGCAATCAGCCCCAGCATTTT,CASSQGWGGGNQPQHF
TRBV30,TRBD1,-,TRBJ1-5,TGTGCCTGGAGCGGGGACAGAAATCAGCCCCAGCATTTT,CAWSGDRNQPQHF